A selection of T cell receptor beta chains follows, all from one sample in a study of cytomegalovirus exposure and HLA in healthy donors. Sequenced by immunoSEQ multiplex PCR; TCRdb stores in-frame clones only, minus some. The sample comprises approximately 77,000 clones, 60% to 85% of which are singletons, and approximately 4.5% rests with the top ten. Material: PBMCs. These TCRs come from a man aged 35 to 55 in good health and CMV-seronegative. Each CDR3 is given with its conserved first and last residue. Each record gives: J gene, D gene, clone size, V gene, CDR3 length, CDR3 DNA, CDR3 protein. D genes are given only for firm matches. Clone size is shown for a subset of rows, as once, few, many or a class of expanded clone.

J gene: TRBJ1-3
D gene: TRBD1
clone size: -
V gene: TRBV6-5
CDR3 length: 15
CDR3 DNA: TGTGCCAGCGGGACAGGGGTCTTCTCTGGAAACACCATATATTTT
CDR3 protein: CASGTGVFSGNTIYF

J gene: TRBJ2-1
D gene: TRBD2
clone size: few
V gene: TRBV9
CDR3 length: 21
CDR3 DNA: TGTGCCAGCAGCGTTCGGGTTAGGACTAGGGCCGATTCAGGTTCCTACAATGAGCAGTTCTTC
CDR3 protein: CASSVRVRTRADSGSYNEQFF

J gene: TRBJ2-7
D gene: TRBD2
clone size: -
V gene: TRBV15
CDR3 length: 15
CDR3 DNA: TGTGCCACCAGCAGAGACCTAGCGGGAGTAGGCGAGCAGTACTTC
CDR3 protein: CATSRDLAGVGEQYF

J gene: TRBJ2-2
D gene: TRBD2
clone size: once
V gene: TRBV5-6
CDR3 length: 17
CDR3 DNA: TGTGCCAGCAGCGCCCTCACTAGCGGGAGGAACACCGGGGAGCTGTTTTTT
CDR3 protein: CASSALTSGRNTGELFF

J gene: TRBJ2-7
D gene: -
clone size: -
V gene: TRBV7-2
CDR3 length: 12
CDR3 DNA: TGTGCCAGCAGCTTCTTCGTAGCCGAGCAGTACTTC
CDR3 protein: CASSFFVAEQYF

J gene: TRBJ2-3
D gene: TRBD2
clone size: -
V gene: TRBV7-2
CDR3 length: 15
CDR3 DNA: TGTGCCAGCAGCGAGGGGGGACTAGGGGCTAATACGCAGTATTTT
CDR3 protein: CASSEGGLGANTQYF

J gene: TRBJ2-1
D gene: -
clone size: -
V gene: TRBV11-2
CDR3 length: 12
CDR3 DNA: TGTGCCAGCAGCTTAGAAAGGAGTGAGCAGTTCTTC
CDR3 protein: CASSLERSEQFF

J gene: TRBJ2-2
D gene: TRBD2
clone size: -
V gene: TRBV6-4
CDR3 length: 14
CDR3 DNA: TGTGCCAGCAGCGGACTAGCGGGCACCGGGGAGCTGTTTTTT
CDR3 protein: CASSGLAGTGELFF

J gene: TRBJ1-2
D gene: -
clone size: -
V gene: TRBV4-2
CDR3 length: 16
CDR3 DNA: TGTGCCAGCAGCCAAGAGGTGCGTGGAGATACCTATGGCTACACCTTC
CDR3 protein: CASSQEVRGDTYGYTF

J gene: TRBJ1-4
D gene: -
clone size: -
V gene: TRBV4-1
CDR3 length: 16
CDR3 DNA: TGCGCCAGCAGCCAAGACGGCGGGGGAACTAATGAAAAACTGTTTTTT
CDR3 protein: CASSQDGGGTNEKLFF

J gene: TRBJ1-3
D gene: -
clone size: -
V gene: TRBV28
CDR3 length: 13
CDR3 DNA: TGTGCCAGCAGTTTATCTCAGGGAAACACCATATATTTT
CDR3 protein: CASSLSQGNTIYF

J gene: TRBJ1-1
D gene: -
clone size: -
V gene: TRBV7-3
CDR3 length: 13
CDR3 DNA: TGTGCCAGCAGCTTAGAGGCTGACACTGAAGCTTTCTTT
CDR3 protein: CASSLEADTEAFF

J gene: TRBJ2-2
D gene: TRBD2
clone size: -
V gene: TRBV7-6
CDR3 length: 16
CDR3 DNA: TGTGCCAGCAGCCCCGCGCGGACTAGCGTTACCGGGGAGCTGTTTTTT
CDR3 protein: CASSPARTSVTGELFF

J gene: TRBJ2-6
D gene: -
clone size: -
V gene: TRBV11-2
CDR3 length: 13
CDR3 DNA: TGTGCCAGCAGACTAGCTGGGGCCAACGTCCTGACTTTC
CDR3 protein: CASRLAGANVLTF

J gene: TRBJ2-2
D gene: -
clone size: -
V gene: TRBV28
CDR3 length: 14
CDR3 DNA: TGTGCCAGCAGCGCACAGGGTTTCACCGGGGAGCTGTTTTTT
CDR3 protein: CASSAQGFTGELFF

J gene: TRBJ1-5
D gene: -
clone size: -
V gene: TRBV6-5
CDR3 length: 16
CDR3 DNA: TGTGCCAGCAGTTCCGGACCGGGGGTTAGCAATCAGCCCCAGCATTTT
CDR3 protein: CASSSGPGVSNQPQHF

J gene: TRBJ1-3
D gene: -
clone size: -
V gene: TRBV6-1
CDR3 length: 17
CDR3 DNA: TGTGCCAGCAGTCAAGTGGGACACGCATACTCTGGAAACACCATATATTTT
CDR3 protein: CASSQVGHAYSGNTIYF

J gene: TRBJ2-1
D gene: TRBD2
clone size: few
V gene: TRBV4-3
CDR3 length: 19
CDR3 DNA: TGCGCCAGCAGCCAAGAGGACCTAGCGGTCGTCAGCTCCTACAATGAGCAGTTCTTC
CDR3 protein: CASSQEDLAVVSSYNEQFF

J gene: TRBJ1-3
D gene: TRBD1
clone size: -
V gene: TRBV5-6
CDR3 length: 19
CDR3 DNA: TGTGCCAGCAGCCCACACCCCGGGACAGGGTCCCTCTCTGGAAACACCATATATTTT
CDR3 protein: CASSPHPGTGSLSGNTIYF

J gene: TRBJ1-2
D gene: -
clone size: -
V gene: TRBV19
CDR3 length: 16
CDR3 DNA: TGTGCCAGTAGTCCCGGAGGGGGGGCGCGCGGCTATGGCTACACCTTC
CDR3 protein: CASSPGGGARGYGYTF

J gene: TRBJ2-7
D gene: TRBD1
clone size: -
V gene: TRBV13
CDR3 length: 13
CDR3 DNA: TGTGCCAGCAGCCCCGGGGACAGGTTTGAGCAGTACTTC
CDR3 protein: CASSPGDRFEQYF

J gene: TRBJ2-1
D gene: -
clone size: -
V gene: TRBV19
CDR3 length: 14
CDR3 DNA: TGTGCCAGTATCGCACGGGGGACCTACAATGAGCAGTTCTTC
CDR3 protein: CASIARGTYNEQFF

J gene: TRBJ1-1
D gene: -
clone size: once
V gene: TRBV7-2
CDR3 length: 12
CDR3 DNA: TGTGCCAGCTCTTACGCGGACACTGAAGCTTTCTTT
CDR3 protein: CASSYADTEAFF

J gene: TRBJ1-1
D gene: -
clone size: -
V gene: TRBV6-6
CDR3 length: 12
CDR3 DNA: TGTGCCAGCACCTACAGGGAAACTGAAGCTTTCTTT
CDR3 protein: CASTYRETEAFF

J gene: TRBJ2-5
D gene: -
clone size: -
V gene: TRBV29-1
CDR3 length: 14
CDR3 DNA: TGCAGCGTTCAGTCGGGACACCCTCAAGAGACCCAGTACTTC
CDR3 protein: CSVQSGHPQETQYF

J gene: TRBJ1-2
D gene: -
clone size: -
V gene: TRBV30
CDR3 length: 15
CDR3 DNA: TGTGCCTGTTTAATCGTGGGGGGGGGCGACGGTGGCTACACCTTC
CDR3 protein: CACLIVGGGDGGYTF

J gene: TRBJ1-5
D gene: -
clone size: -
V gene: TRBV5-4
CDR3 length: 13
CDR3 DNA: TGTGCCAGCAGCAGGGGTTATGATCAGCCCCAGCATTTT
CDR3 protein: CASSRGYDQPQHF

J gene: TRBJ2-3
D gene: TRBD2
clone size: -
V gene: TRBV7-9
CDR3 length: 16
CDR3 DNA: TGTGCCAGCAGCTATCCTCTAGCGGGAGGGAGAGATACGCAGTATTTT
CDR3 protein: CASSYPLAGGRDTQYF

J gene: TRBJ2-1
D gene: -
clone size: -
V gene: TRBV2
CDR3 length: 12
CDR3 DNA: TGTGCCAGCAGTGACCAGGGAAATGAGCAGTTCTTC
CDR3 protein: CASSDQGNEQFF

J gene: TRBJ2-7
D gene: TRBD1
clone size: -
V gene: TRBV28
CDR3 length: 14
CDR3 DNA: TGTGCCAGCAGCGGGACAGGGGCAGGATACGAGCAGTACTTC
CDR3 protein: CASSGTGAGYEQYF

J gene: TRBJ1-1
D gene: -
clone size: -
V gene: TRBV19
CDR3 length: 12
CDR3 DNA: TGTGCCACCGGAAGGAGGGGCACTGAAGCTTTCTTT
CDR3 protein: CATGRRGTEAFF

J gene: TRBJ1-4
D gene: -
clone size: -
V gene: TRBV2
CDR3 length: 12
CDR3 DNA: TGTGCCAGCCGGGGGTCTGAGGAAAAACTGTTTTTT
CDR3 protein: CASRGSEEKLFF

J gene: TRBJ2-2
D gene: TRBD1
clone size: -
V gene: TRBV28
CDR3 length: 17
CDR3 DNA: TGTGCCAGCAGCCCCCCCCGACAGGGGGCGCGTACCGGGGAGCTGTTTTTT
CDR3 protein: CASSPPRQGARTGELFF

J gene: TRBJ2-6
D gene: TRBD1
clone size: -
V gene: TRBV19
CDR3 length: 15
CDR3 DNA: TGTGCCAGCAGGACAGGGCTAAGAGGGGCCAACGTCCTGACTTTC
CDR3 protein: CASRTGLRGANVLTF

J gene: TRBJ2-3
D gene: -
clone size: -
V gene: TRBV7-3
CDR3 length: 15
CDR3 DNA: TGTGCCAGCAGCTTGAACTCTTTGGCGGGAGATACGCAGTATTTT
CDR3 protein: CASSLNSLAGDTQYF

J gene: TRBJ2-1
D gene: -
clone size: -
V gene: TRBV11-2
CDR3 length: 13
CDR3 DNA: TGTGCCAGCAGCTTAGAGCGGGACAATGAGCAGTTCTTC
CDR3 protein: CASSLERDNEQFF

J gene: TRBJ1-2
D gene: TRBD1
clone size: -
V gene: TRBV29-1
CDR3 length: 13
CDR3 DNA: TGCAGCGTAGACTTGGACAGGGGAGAAGGCTACACCTTC
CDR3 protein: CSVDLDRGEGYTF

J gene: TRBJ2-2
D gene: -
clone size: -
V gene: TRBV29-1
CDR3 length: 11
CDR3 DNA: TGCAGCGTCCACTCCTCCGGGGAGCTGTTTTTT
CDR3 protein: CSVHSSGELFF

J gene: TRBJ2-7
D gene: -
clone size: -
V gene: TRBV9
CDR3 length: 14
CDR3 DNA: TGTGCCAGCAGCCCCGGAGAGACGGGCTACGAGCAGTACTTC
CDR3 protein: CASSPGETGYEQYF

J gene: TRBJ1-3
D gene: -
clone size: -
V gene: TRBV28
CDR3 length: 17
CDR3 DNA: TGTGCCAGCAGCCCGAGGGCACAGGGAGTCTCTGGAAACACCATATATTTT
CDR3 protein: CASSPRAQGVSGNTIYF

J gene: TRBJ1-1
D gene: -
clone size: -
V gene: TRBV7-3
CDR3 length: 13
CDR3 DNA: TGTGCCAGCAGCTTGTCACAGAACACTGAAGCTTTCTTT
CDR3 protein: CASSLSQNTEAFF

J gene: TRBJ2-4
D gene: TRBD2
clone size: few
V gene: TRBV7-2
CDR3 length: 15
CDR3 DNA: TGTGCCAGCAGCCCGCCCGCGGCGGGAGAGGCCATTCAGTACTTC
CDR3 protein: CASSPPAAGEAIQYF

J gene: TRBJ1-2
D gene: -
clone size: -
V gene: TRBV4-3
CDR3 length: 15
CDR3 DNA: TGCGCCAGCAGCCAAGATCACAAGACTAACTATGGCTACACCTTC
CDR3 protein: CASSQDHKTNYGYTF

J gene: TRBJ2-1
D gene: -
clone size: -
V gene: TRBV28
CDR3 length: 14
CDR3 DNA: TGTGCCAGCAACCAGTGGAGGAATTACAATGAGCAGTTCTTC
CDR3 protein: CASNQWRNYNEQFF

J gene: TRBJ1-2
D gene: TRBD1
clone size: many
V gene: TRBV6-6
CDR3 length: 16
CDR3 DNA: TGTGCCAGCAGTCCGGACAGGGGGCCTCGCCAGGACGGCTACACCTTC
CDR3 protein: CASSPDRGPRQDGYTF

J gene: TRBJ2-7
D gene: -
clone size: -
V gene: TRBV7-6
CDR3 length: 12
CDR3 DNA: TGTGCCAGCAGCCCCGGCGGCTACGAGCAGTACTTC
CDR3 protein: CASSPGGYEQYF